These T cell receptor beta chains were read from a single sample in a study of T cells after yellow fever vaccination. One entry per CDR3 protein results from TCRdb running MiXCR on the 5' RACE reads. The sample holds about 430,000 distinct CDR3 sequences, 15% to 20% seen once. Sequencing used PBMCs, obtained before the yellow fever booster vaccination. The receptors stem from a man between 18 and 29 years old who received the YFV17D yellow fever vaccine. The CDR3 runs from the conserved cysteine through the conserved F or W. The D gene is left open where the match is weak. Not all rows give a size; the values are once, few, many and, for expanded clones, a class.

J gene | clone size | CDR3 length | D gene | V gene | CDR3 DNA | CDR3 protein
TRBJ1-5 | few | 13 | - | TRBV15 | TGTGCCACCAACACGGGTACTAGTCAGCCCCAGCATTTT | CATNTGTSQPQHF
TRBJ2-3 | - | 17 | - | TRBV19 | TGTGCCAGTAGCCTATTGACCGGGACCTCCACCGGGGATACGCAGTATTTT | CASSLLTGTSTGDTQYF
TRBJ2-5 | - | 18 | - | TRBV12-2 | TGTGCAAGTCGCTTAGAGTGTTCAAGACTTACAAAAAAAGAGACCCAGTACTTC | CASRLECSRLTKKETQYF
TRBJ2-5 | - | 15 | - | TRBV4-3 | TGCGCCAGCAGCCAGGGACTTACGGGGGAGGTGACCCAGTACTTC | CASSQGLTGEVTQYF
TRBJ2-7 | - | 14 | - | TRBV7-2 | TGTGCCAGCAGCTTGGCGGGGATCTCCTACGAGCAGTACTTC | CASSLAGISYEQYF
TRBJ2-1 | - | 15 | - | TRBV28 | TGTGCCAGCAGTTTTCTCAGGGGAACCTACAATGAGCAGTTCTTC | CASSFLRGTYNEQFF
TRBJ2-5 | many | 13 | - | TRBV27 | TGTGCCACCCGGGTCCGGAGGGGTGAGACCCAGTACTTC | CATRVRRGETQYF
TRBJ1-6 | few | 15 | - | TRBV12-3/TRBV12-4 | TGTGCCAGCACCTCACAGAAACCCTATAATTCACCCCTCCACTTT | CASTSQKPYNSPLHF
TRBJ1-5 | - | 15 | - | TRBV4-1 | TGCGCCAGCAGCCAAGGCGGAGGGGGCAATCAGCCCCAGCATTTT | CASSQGGGGNQPQHF
TRBJ1-3 | few | 15 | - | TRBV12-3/TRBV12-4 | TGTGCCGGAAACAGGGAAGGGGACTCTGGAAACACCATATATTTT | CAGNREGDSGNTIYF
TRBJ2-3 | - | 13 | - | TRBV3-1 | TGTGCCAGCAGCCAATGGGTGTCAGATACGCAGTATTTT | CASSQWVSDTQYF
TRBJ1-1 | - | 12 | - | TRBV24-1 | TGTGCCACCAGTGATGGGGGCAGGAAAGCTTTCTTT | CATSDGGRKAFF
TRBJ1-1 | - | 13 | - | TRBV2 | TGTACAGGTGCGAGGGAATCAAACACTGAAGCTTTCTTT | CTGARESNTEAFF
TRBJ2-2 | - | 17 | - | TRBV4-3 | TGCGCCAGCAGCCAAGAAGCGCTGAGGGCGCGCACCGGGGAGCTGTTTTTT | CASSQEALRARTGELFF
TRBJ1-1 | few | 15 | - | TRBV6-2/TRBV6-3 | TGTGCCAGCAGAAGATCAGGCTCGGGGGTCACTGAAGCTTTCTTT | CASRRSGSGVTEAFF